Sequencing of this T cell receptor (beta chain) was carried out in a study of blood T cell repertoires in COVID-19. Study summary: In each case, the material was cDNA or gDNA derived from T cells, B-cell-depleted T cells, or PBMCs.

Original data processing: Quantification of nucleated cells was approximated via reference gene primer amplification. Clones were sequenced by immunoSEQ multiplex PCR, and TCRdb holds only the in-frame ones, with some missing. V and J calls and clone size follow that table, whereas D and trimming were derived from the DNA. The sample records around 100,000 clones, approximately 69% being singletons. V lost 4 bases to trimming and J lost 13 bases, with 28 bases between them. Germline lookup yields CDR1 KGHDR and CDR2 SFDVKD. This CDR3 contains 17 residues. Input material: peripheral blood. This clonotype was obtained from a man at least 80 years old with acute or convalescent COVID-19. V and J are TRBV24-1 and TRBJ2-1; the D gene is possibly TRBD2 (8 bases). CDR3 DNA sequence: TGTGCCACCAGTGAGGGAGGACAGGCGCGCGGGAGGTCCATACAGTTCTTC. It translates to CATSEGGQARGRSIQFF.